This TCR beta chain was captured by sequencing in a study of cytomegalovirus exposure and HLA in healthy donors. Turning to the study itself: Per a later analysis, the roughly 690 first-cohort and 95 to 150 validation repertoires shared one platform. Whole-study results and caveats: Confirmation was obtained in vitro that a few CMV-associated chains are specific for CMV antigens. The finding came from a later analysis; first-cohort TCR clusters tended to co-occur in the 95 to 150 validation repertoires. Most TCR sequences were uncommon, yet certain public TCRs appeared in many donors.

Worth noting for this clone: The antigen is unknown.

The assay was immunoSEQ multiplex PCR, and TCRdb's table has in-frame clones only and misses some. The profile shows 250,000 to 350,000 clones, around 87% of them singletons. There are 14 residues in the CDR3. Deletions cut 3 bases from V and 6 bases from J, with 13 bases between. Germline values: CDR1 SGHRS, CDR2 YFSETQ. The V gene is TRBV5-1, the J gene TRBJ2-1; D remains unclear. The clonotype comes from a woman between 18 and 30 years old in good health and CMV-seronegative. The sample consisted of PBMCs. CDR3 loop: CASSSTTPLNEQFF. The CDR3 nucleotides read TGCGCCAGCAGCTCGACAACACCGCTCAATGAGCAGTTCTTC.